This T cell receptor (beta chain) came from a study of control samples from healthy donors and cancer patients (dated by TCRdb to the early 2020s). V sheds 6 bases and J sheds 10 bases, leaving 22 bases between their ends. In the germline V gene (reference sequence), CDR1 corresponds to MNHNY and CDR2 to SVGAGI. The CDR3 goes from the cysteine to the phenylalanine over 14 residues. CDR3 DNA only is kept here, 42 bases in frame from base 1. The library was produced with the immunoSEQ multiplex PCR assay. As stored in TCRdb, this immuneACCESS dataset retains in-frame rearrangements with V and J assigned. A fraction of the clones does not appear; measured against another copy, unresolved V genes explain less than half of the discrepancy, and the remainder lacks a known reason. In all, the sample holds roughly 370,000 clones, and approximately 92% of those were seen once. The ten most abundant clones make up 5.5% to 8% of the sample.

A remark on this clone: No cognate antigen has been identified for it. Base qualities are not recorded, but no much larger clone differs from it by a single base.

The specimen was PBMCs. The origin of this receptor is a man aged 35 to 55 with head and neck cancer. This sequence uses TRBV6-6 and TRBJ2-7; D gene: possibly TRBD2, on 6 matching bases. The CDR3 here reads CASRLRSGGESQYF. The nucleotide sequence reads as follows: TGTGCCAGCAGGCTCCGGAGCGGAGGGGAATCCCAGTACTTC.